The 28 T cell receptor beta chains listed next were all sequenced from one sample in a study of blood T cell repertoires in COVID-19. Sequencing used immunoSEQ multiplex PCR; TCRdb keeps in-frame clones, though not all of them. The data show a few hundred thousand clones, 85% to 90% seen once. Sample: PBMCs or T cells enriched from blood (not recorded which). Receptors were obtained from a woman in her 50s who had recovered from COVID-19.

The chain uses TRBV10-3 and TRBJ1-2, with D possibly being TRBD1 (5 bases). This CDR3 spans 14 amino acids. Looked up from germline, CDR1 is ENHRY and CDR2 is SYGVKD. Trimming removed 6 bases at V and 4 bases at J, with 15 bases between. CDR3 in amino acids: CAISLSGVGYGYTF. CDR3 bases: TGTGCCATCAGCCTTTCGGGGGTGGGCTATGGCTACACCTTC.

This clone occurred once. The chain joins TRBV10-2 to TRBJ1-4; D is undetermined. V lost 4 bases to trimming and J lost 8 bases, with 11 bases between them. The germline gives CDR1 WSHSY, CDR2 SAAADI. The CDR3 totals 13 residues. The CDR3 DNA follows: TGCGCCAGCAGTGCACAGATTGGGGAAAAACTGTTTTTT. Translated: CASSAQIGEKLFF.

This sequence joins TRBV10-3 and TRBJ1-5; 8 bases are a match to TRBD1. The CDR3 consists of 14 residues. Looked up from germline, CDR1 is ENHRY and CDR2 is SYGVKD. With V trimmed by 6 bases and J by 6 bases, 7 bases remained unmatched. The CDR3 sequence is CAISLQGAGQPQHF. The CDR3 DNA is TGTGCCATCAGCCTCCAGGGGGCTGGTCAGCCCCAGCATTTT.

Written as DNA, the CDR3 is TGTGCCAGCAGTAAAGACAGAAATGAGCAGTTCTTC. Translation gives CASSKDRNEQFF. V gene TRBV28 combines with J gene TRBJ2-1; a weak D match, TRBD1 (5 bases). CDR1 and CDR2 (germline): MDHEN, SYDVKM. There are 12 residues in the CDR3. V dropped 5 bases and J dropped 7 bases, with 9 bases sitting between them.

The chain links TRBV9 to TRBJ2-1; 8 bases agree with TRBD2. The CDR3 covers 16 residues. The germline V gene encodes CDR1 SGDLS and CDR2 YYNGEE. Trimming took 4 bases from V and 6 from J; bases not matched to a gene: 12. In nucleotides, the CDR3 is TGTGCCAGCAGCTCCAGTCTAGCGGGTGGACCCAATGAGCAGTTCTTC. Translated, it gives CASSSSLAGGPNEQFF.

The chain uses TRBV5-1 and TRBJ1-1, with 8 positions matching TRBD1. The V and J ends lost 1 base and 4 bases, in that order; junction bases with no gene match: 6. CDR3 size: 15 residues. The germline CDR1 and CDR2 sequences are SGHRS and YFSETQ. The CDR3 DNA reads as TGCGCCAGCAGCTTGCAGCAGGGGGCGAGCACTGAAGCTTTCTTT. Protein: CASSLQQGASTEAFF. The variable domain in full, completed from reference TRBV5-1 and TRBJ1-1, reads KAGVTQTPRYLIKTRGQQVTLSCSPISGHRSVSWYQQTPGQGLQFLFEYFSETQRNKGNFPGRFSGRQFSNSRSEMNVSTLELGDSALYLCASSLQQGASTEAFFGQGTRLTVV.

This clone was counted a single time. The rearrangement uses TRBV19 and TRBJ1-3; D perhaps matches TRBD1 (5 bases). V was shortened by 8 bases and J by 0 bases, with 8 bases between the two germline ends. Germline CDR1 reads LNHDA; CDR2 reads SQIVND (reference sequence). The CDR3 loop spans 13 amino acids. Written as DNA, the CDR3 is TGTGCCAGTGGACACAGCTCTGGAAACACCATATATTTT. Its protein is CASGHSSGNTIYF.

The chain is built from TRBV7-9 and TRBJ1-3; no reliable D call. CDR3 size: 16 residues. CDR1 and CDR2 from the germline V gene are SEHNR and FQNEAQ (reference sequence). V was pared by 4 bases and J by 0 bases, with 13 bases between. The CDR3 is CASSSRPPGSGNTIYF. The CDR3 coding sequence is TGTGCCAGCAGCTCCCGCCCGCCCGGCTCTGGAAACACCATATATTTT. The variable domain in full, completed from reference TRBV7-9 and TRBJ1-3, reads DTGVSQNPRHKITKRGQNVTFRCDPISEHNRLYWYRQTLGQGPEFLTYFQNEAQLEKSRLLSDRFSAERPKGSFSTLEIQRTEQGDSAMYLCASSSRPPGSGNTIYFGEGSWLTVV.

The genes are TRBV13 and TRBJ2-1, with 8 bases lining up with TRBD1. Germline CDR1 reads PRHDT; CDR2 reads FYEKMQ (reference sequence). This CDR3 has 17 amino acids. The V segment lost 4 bases and the J segment 7 bases; nucleotides outside the gene matches: 15. The CDR3 DNA reads TGTGCCAGCAGCTCCAACGTCCCAGGGGGCTGGTCGAATGAGCAGTTCTTC. Translating gives CASSSNVPGGWSNEQFF.

The chain links TRBV3-1 (or the pseudogene TRBV3-2) to TRBJ1-6; D is perhaps TRBD1 (6 bases). The CDR3 extends over 16 amino acids. CDR1 LGHDT and CDR2 YNNKEL come from the germline V gene (reference sequence). Deletions cut 1 base from V and 1 base from J, with 8 bases between. CDR3 region: CASSQVGGSYNSPLHF. In nucleotides, the CDR3 is TGTGCCAGCAGCCAAGTAGGGGGATCCTATAATTCACCCCTCCACTTT.

V gene TRBV3-1 (or the pseudogene TRBV3-2) combines with J gene TRBJ1-6, with 8 positions matching TRBD1. The CDR3 totals 14 residues. CDR1 LGHDT and CDR2 YNNKEL come from the germline V gene (reference sequence). J was trimmed by 7 bases and V by 8 bases; bases with no gene match: 7. The CDR3 loop is CASGHRGENSPLHF. CDR3 coding DNA: TGTGCCAGCGGTCACAGGGGGGAAAATTCACCCCTCCACTTT.

The V gene is TRBV24-1, the J gene TRBJ2-7; 10 bases map to TRBD1. With V trimmed by 7 bases and J by 4 bases, 9 bases remained unmatched. The CDR3 covers 15 residues. Germline V CDR1 and CDR2: KGHDR, SFDVKD. The CDR3 region has the DNA TGTGCCACCAGAGCTTGGACAGGGGGATGTTACGAGCAGTACTTC. Protein: CATRAWTGGCYEQYF.

This chain links TRBV28 with TRBJ2-7; 8 nucleotides line up with TRBD2. With V trimmed by 6 bases and J by 0 bases, 13 bases remained unmatched. This CDR3 spans 17 amino acids. The germline CDR1 and CDR2 sequences are MDHEN and SYDVKM. This CDR3 is CASSHSGGAGGSYEQYF. The CDR3 DNA reads as TGTGCCAGCAGCCACTCGGGAGGGGCCGGGGGCTCCTACGAGCAGTACTTC.

About this clone itself: Within the sample, other DNA sequences also encode this same CDR3. This chain links TRBV5-6 with TRBJ2-7, with D hard to call. Germline values: CDR1 SGHDT, CDR2 YYEEEE. V was shortened by 0 bases and J by 6 bases, with 4 bases between the two germline ends. This CDR3 contains 11 residues. The CDR3 bases are TGTGCCAGCAGCTTGGCCCGCGAGCAGTACTTC. Its translation: CASSLAREQYF.

V usage is TRBV6-5 and J usage is TRBJ1-4; D gene ambiguous. Germline CDR1 reads MNHEY; CDR2 reads SVGAGI. Trimming pared 2 bases from V and 7 bases from J, leaving 11 bases between. The CDR3 runs 14 residues. The CDR3 nucleotides are TGTGCCAGCAGTTACGGCGGGGAAGGTGAAAAACTGTTTTTT. It specifies CASSYGGEGEKLFF.

The V call is TRBV4-2, the J call TRBJ1-5; the D is unclear. Between the trimmed V and J ends, which lost 5 bases and 11 bases, there was a span of 13 bases. This CDR3 comprises 12 residues. Germline CDR1 reads LGHNA; CDR2 reads YNFKEQ. This CDR3 is CASSSPNHAQHF. In DNA form, the CDR3 reads TGTGCCAGCAGCAGCCCAAATCATGCCCAGCATTTT.

The J gene is TRBJ1-6, the V gene TRBV7-2; TRBD1 is a possible D gene (6 bases). The V end lost 3 bases, the J end lost 8 bases, and 17 bases lay between the germline ends. Germline lookup yields CDR1 SGHTA and CDR2 FQGNSA. There are 16 residues in the CDR3. For the CDR3, the DNA is TGTGCCAGCAGCTTCGGGGGGCTCCCGGTCGATTCACCCCTCCACTTT. Residues: CASSFGGLPVDSPLHF.

The CDR3 region is CASSIREFLDQPQHF. The CDR3 DNA follows: TGTGCCAGTAGTATCCGCGAGTTTTTAGATCAGCCCCAGCATTTT. The rearrangement links TRBV19 to TRBJ1-5; D not resolved. The ends were cut back, 3 bases at V and 5 bases at J, with 14 bases in the middle. Germline CDR1 reads LNHDA; CDR2 reads SQIVND (reference sequence). CDR3 length: 15 amino acids.

The chain combines TRBV7-9 with TRBJ1-4; 7 bases are a match to TRBD1. Looked up from germline, CDR1 is SEHNR and CDR2 is FQNEAQ (reference sequence). This CDR3 region has 14 residues. With 5 bases clipped from V and 5 bases from J, the junction kept 5 bases outside the gene matches. The CDR3 DNA is TGTGCCAGCAGCGTGGGACAGACAAATGAAAAACTGTTTTTT. Translating it yields CASSVGQTNEKLFF.

The chain couples TRBV14 to TRBJ2-3, with 12 bases fitting TRBD1. The CDR3 contains 17 residues. V was clipped by 4 bases and J by 5 bases; unmatched bases: 10. CDR1 and CDR2 (germline): SGHDN, FVKESK. In nucleotides, the CDR3 is TGTGCCAGCAGCCCCGGGACAGGGGGCGCGAGGATAGATACGCAGTATTTT. Amino acids: CASSPGTGGARIDTQYF.

For this clone: Other DNA variants within this sample encode the same CDR3. V is TRBV5-1 and J is TRBJ1-1, with 7 bases fitting TRBD1. V lost 4 bases to trimming and J lost 0 bases; unmatched junction nucleotides: 3. Per the germline V gene, CDR1 is SGHRS and CDR2 is YFSETQ. The CDR3 runs to 14 residues. CDR3 DNA: TGCGCCAGCAGCAGGGGACAGCTGAACACTGAAGCTTTCTTT. It is translated as CASSRGQLNTEAFF.

As for this clone: Compared with germline, one end of the junction differs, possibly owing to a read error. This rearrangement joins TRBV7-7 to TRBJ2-6; D possibly corresponds to TRBD2 (6 bases). The CDR3 spans 15 residues. Germline CDR1 SSHAT, CDR2 FNYEAQ (reference sequence). The DNA of the CDR3 is TGTGCTAGCAGCCCCGCGGGGTCTGGGGCCAACGTCCTGACTTTC. It translates to CASSPAGSGANVLTF.

The chain links TRBV9 to TRBJ2-3; 10 nucleotides agree with TRBD2. V was clipped by 6 bases and J by 0 bases; unmatched bases: 13. The CDR3 is 18 amino acids. The germline gives CDR1 SGDLS, CDR2 YYNGEE. This chain's CDR3 is CASTKVAGGSSSTDTQYF. CDR3 DNA: TGTGCCAGCACCAAGGTAGCGGGGGGTTCCTCTAGCACAGATACGCAGTATTTT.

This rearrangement joins TRBV27 to TRBJ2-6; 9 bases map to TRBD1. The CDR3 is made up of 18 amino acids. CDR1 and CDR2 from the germline V gene are MNHEY and SMNVEV (reference sequence). V lost 6 bases to trimming and J lost 0 bases; unmatched junction nucleotides: 9. Written as DNA, the CDR3 is TGTGCCAGCAGCAGCCGGGACAGGGACCTCTCTGGGGCCAACGTCCTGACTTTC. Amino acids: CASSSRDRDLSGANVLTF.

This clone was counted ten times or more. This chain joins TRBV5-1 and TRBJ2-7, with TRBD2 matching over 8 bases. There are 15 residues in the CDR3. The germline CDR1 and CDR2 sequences are SGHRS and YFSETQ. The V gene end was trimmed by 7 bases and the J gene end by 2 bases; junction bases not matched to a gene: 11. The CDR3 DNA follows: TGCGCCAGCCGACCGCGGGGGGACCCTACCTACGAGCAGTACTTC. It yields the protein CASRPRGDPTYEQYF.

The chain links TRBV7-2 to TRBJ1-4; D remains ambiguous. V lost 1 base and J lost 2, with 8 bases in between. The CDR3 consists of 15 residues. Germline V lookup: CDR1 SGHTA, CDR2 FQGNSA. CDR3 residues: CASSLERITNEKLFF. The CDR3 DNA is TGTGCCAGCAGCTTAGAGAGGATTACTAATGAAAAACTGTTTTTT.

The V gene is TRBV19, the J gene TRBJ2-3; D may be TRBD2 (5 bases). This CDR3 comprises 14 residues. Germline assignment: CDR1 LNHDA and CDR2 SQIVND (reference sequence). The V end was cut by 6 bases, the J end by 2 bases, with 12 bases between. CDR3 region: CASSGVGITDTQYF. CDR3 DNA: TGTGCCAGTAGCGGGGTGGGGATCACAGATACGCAGTATTTT.

In its sample, this clone was seen once. This chain links TRBV7-2 with TRBJ2-2; the D is unclear. The length of the CDR3 is 14 residues. The germline gives CDR1 SGHTA, CDR2 FQGNSA. Trimming removed 5 bases at V and 2 bases at J, with 9 bases between. CDR3 nucleotides: TGTGCCAGCAGCCCGACTGCAAACACCGGGGAGCTGTTTTTT. This codes for CASSPTANTGELFF. Full variable domain (rest looked up from reference TRBV7-2 and TRBJ2-2): GAGVSQSPSNKVTEKGKDVELRCDPISGHTALYWYRQSLGQGLEFLIYFQGNSAPDKSGLPSDRFSAERTGGSVSTLTIQRTQQEDSAVYLCASSPTANTGELFFGEGSRLTVL.